This is a list of T cell receptor beta chains from one sample in a study of cytomegalovirus exposure and HLA in healthy donors. Assay: immunoSEQ multiplex PCR; the TCRdb copy retains only in-frame clones and omits some. The sample has 80,000 to 100,000 clones, approximately 80% seen once. Sequenced: PBMCs. The receptors come from a male donor in good health and CMV-seropositive. Each CDR3 is given with its conserved first and last residue. The D gene is left open where the match is weak. Only part of the rows carry a size: once, few, many, or a class if the clone is expanded.

cdr3_aa	cdr3_nt	v_call	j_call	d_call	clone_size
CASSLPGQGYQPQHF	TGTGCCAGCAGTTTACCGGGACAGGGGTATCAGCCCCAGCATTTT	TRBV28	TRBJ1-5	TRBD1	.
CASSLDTSAGDTEAFF	TGCGCCAGCAGCTTAGATACATCGGCGGGGGACACTGAAGCTTTCTTT	TRBV5-1	TRBJ1-1	.	.
CAWSVLRGTNQPQHF	TGTGCCTGGAGTGTACTTAGGGGTACGAATCAGCCCCAGCATTTT	TRBV30	TRBJ1-5	.	.
CASSLFGSVTTNEKLFF	TGTGCCAGCAGCTTATTCGGGTCAGTTACAACTAATGAAAAACTGTTTTTT	TRBV7-2	TRBJ1-4	.	.
CASSSLPGASNYGYTF	TGTGCCAGCAGCTCTTTGCCAGGGGCTTCTAACTATGGCTACACCTTC	TRBV7-2	TRBJ1-2	.	.
CASSLGDRFNQPQHF	TGTGCCAGCAGCCTTGGGGACAGATTCAATCAGCCCCAGCATTTT	TRBV7-9	TRBJ1-5	TRBD1	.
CASSVGISGGPQETQYF	TGTGCCAGCAGCGTAGGGATCAGCGGGGGGCCCCAAGAGACCCAGTACTTC	TRBV9	TRBJ2-5	TRBD2	.
CASSLAVSTDTQYF	TGTGCCAGCAGTTTAGCAGTTAGCACAGATACGCAGTATTTT	TRBV6-5	TRBJ2-3	.	.
CASSIDRVVFF	TGTGCCAGCAGCATAGACAGGGTAGTGTTTTTT	TRBV7-9	TRBJ1-4	TRBD1	.
CASGNNYGYTF	TGTGCCTCCGGGAATAACTATGGCTACACCTTC	TRBV30	TRBJ1-2	.	few
CSAGPDTEAFF	TGCTCAGCAGGGCCGGACACTGAAGCTTTCTTT	TRBV29-1	TRBJ1-1	.	.
CASSPKQTSGGAEYEQYF	TGCGCCAGCAGCCCCAAGCAGACTAGCGGGGGGGCCGAATACGAGCAGTACTTC	TRBV4-1	TRBJ2-7	TRBD2	.
CASSTGPAYEQYF	TGTGCCAGTAGTACAGGCCCAGCCTACGAGCAGTACTTC	TRBV19	TRBJ2-7	.	.
CASSQPGTEGGTDTQYF	TGCGCCAGCAGTCAACCCGGGACAGAGGGAGGAACAGATACGCAGTATTTT	TRBV23-1	TRBJ2-3	.	.
CASSQTSTDTQYF	TGTGCCAGCAGTCAAACTAGCACAGATACGCAGTATTTT	TRBV5-4	TRBJ2-3	.	.
CASTPPRAGGTEAFF	TGTGCCAGTACCCCACCCAGGGCTGGGGGGACTGAAGCTTTCTTT	TRBV19	TRBJ1-1	.	.
CASSQVGVTNYGYTF	TGCGCCAGCAGCCAAGTCGGAGTAACTAACTATGGCTACACCTTC	TRBV4-1	TRBJ1-2	.	.
CASSYTGTHTEAFF	TGTGCCAGCAGTTACACCGGGACTCACACTGAAGCTTTCTTT	TRBV6-5	TRBJ1-1	.	once
CASSFSGGNTEAFF	TGCGCCAGCAGCTTCTCAGGAGGGAACACTGAAGCTTTCTTT	TRBV5-1	TRBJ1-1	.	few
CAWAEGTLFGHEQYF	TGTGCCTGGGCGGAGGGGACCCTCTTTGGTCACGAGCAGTACTTC	TRBV30	TRBJ2-7	.	.
CASREQGGHEQYF	TGTGCCAGCAGAGAGCAGGGGGGTCACGAGCAGTACTTC	TRBV6-5	TRBJ2-7	.	.
CASSLDIGYEQYF	TGTGCCAGCAGTTTGGACATAGGCTACGAGCAGTACTTC	TRBV28	TRBJ2-7	.	.
CASSENRRLLSGNTIYF	TGTGCCAGCAGTGAGAACAGACGGCTACTCTCTGGAAACACCATATATTTT	TRBV2	TRBJ1-3	.	.